Presented here are 14 T cell receptor beta chains from one specimen sequenced in a study of cytomegalovirus exposure and HLA in healthy donors. The PCR made use of 60 Vbeta and 13 Jbeta primers. The data were produced by immunoSEQ multiplex PCR, yet TCRdb's version contains in-frame clones alone and is incomplete. The sample holds about 180,000 clones, more than 60% seen once. Sequencing was carried out using PBMCs. The origin of the receptors is a woman between 55 and 75 years old in good health and CMV-seropositive.

The V gene is TRBV28, the J gene TRBJ1-5; D perhaps matches TRBD1 (5 bases). The CDR3 extends over 16 amino acids. The germline V gene encodes CDR1 MDHEN and CDR2 SYDVKM. V shed 1 base and J shed 0 bases, with 10 bases lying between them. Written as DNA, the CDR3 is TGTGCCAGCAGTTTATTGGGGGGATATAGCAATCAGCCCCAGCATTTT. Protein sequence: CASSLLGGYSNQPQHF.

The V call is TRBV28, the J call TRBJ1-4; D ambiguous. Looked up from germline, CDR1 is MDHEN and CDR2 is SYDVKM. The CDR3 is 15 residues long. V was cut by 2 bases and J by 0 bases, with 7 bases left in between. CDR3 nucleotide sequence: TGTGCCAGCAGTTTAATCAGGTCAACTAATGAAAAACTGTTTTTT. Translation gives CASSLIRSTNEKLFF.

The rearrangement joins TRBV9 to TRBJ1-5, with D uncertain. The germline V gene has CDR1 SGDLS and CDR2 YYNGEE. Deletions cut 7 bases from V and 4 bases from J, with 21 bases between. There are 16 residues in the CDR3. CDR3 nucleotide sequence: TGTGCCAGCCCCCTGAATGTTAACAACACAAATCAGCCCCAGCATTTT. It encodes CASPLNVNNTNQPQHF.

This chain connects TRBV7-8 to TRBJ1-3; 8 nucleotides match TRBD1. J gave up 6 bases and V 6 bases, and 7 bases lay outside the gene matches. This CDR3 has 14 residues. Germline lookup yields CDR1 SGHVS and CDR2 FQNEAQ. The CDR3 loop is CASRPDRDENTIYF. DNA of the CDR3: TGTGCCAGCAGGCCGGACAGGGACGAAAACACCATATATTTT.

The chain joins TRBV30 to TRBJ2-5; a possible D gene is TRBD1 (5 bases). The DNA end favors TRBJ2-7, so the J call may be wrong. CDR1 is GTSNPN and CDR2 is SVGIG in the germline V gene (reference sequence). The CDR3 extends over 11 amino acids. The chain's CDR3 is CAWKGPYEQYF. In nucleotides, the CDR3 is TGTGCCTGGAAGGGGCCCTACGAGCAGTACTTC.

The CDR3 protein is CASSLVATLREQYF. Here the CDR3 DNA reads TGTGCCAGCAGCTTAGTAGCAACTCTGCGAGAGCAGTACTTC. The gene calls are TRBV7-9 and TRBJ2-7; D gene ambiguous. Germline CDR1 is SEHNR and CDR2 is FQNEAQ (reference sequence). The CDR3 extends over 14 amino acids. Trimming pared 1 base from V and 7 bases from J, leaving 14 bases between.

This chain joins TRBV5-8 and TRBJ2-2; D is uncertain. Germline V CDR1 and CDR2: SGHTS, YDEGEE. Between the trimmed V and J ends, which lost 3 bases and 0 bases, there was a span of 9 bases. The CDR3 runs to 15 residues. CDR3 residues: CASSSGISNTGELFF. The DNA of the CDR3 is TGTGCCAGCAGCTCTGGCATATCGAACACCGGGGAGCTGTTTTTT. Combining the CDR3 with reference TRBV5-8 and TRBJ2-2 gives the whole variable domain EAGVTQSPTHLIKTRGQQATLRCSPISGHTSVYWYQQALGLGLQFLLWYDEGEERNRGNFPPRFSGRQFPNYSSELNVNALELEDSALYLCASSSGISNTGELFFGEGSRLTVL.

This clone appeared a few times. This sequence joins TRBV25-1 and TRBJ2-3; D remains unclear. The CDR3 is 14 amino acids. V gave up 4 bases and J gave up 4 bases, with 12 bases separating them. Germline loops: CDR1 MGHDK, CDR2 SYGVNS. CDR3 residues: CASSGVGQADTQYF. The DNA for the CDR3 is TGTGCCAGCAGTGGTGTGGGTCAGGCAGATACGCAGTATTTT.

This clone was seen a single time. The chain has TRBV7-2 and TRBJ1-1, with D possibly being TRBD1 (6 bases). V shed 5 bases and J shed 11 bases, with 15 bases lying between them. There are 12 residues in the CDR3. The germline gives CDR1 SGHTA, CDR2 FQGNSA. Written as DNA, the CDR3 is TGTGCCAGCAGCCTTCCGGGACAATCGGCTTTCTTT. This codes for CASSLPGQSAFF.

The chain joins TRBV9 to TRBJ2-7, with 8 nucleotides matching TRBD2. The germline gives CDR1 SGDLS, CDR2 YYNGEE. With V trimmed by 1 base and J by 5 bases, 8 bases remained unmatched. The CDR3 sequence is 15 residues long. The CDR3 nucleotides are TGTGCCAGCAGCGTAATGGCGGGAGGAATCGACGAGCAGTACTTC. As protein: CASSVMAGGIDEQYF.

This clone was detected only a few times. The genes are TRBV18 and TRBJ1-1, with TRBD1 identical over 7 bases. This CDR3 has 17 amino acids. The J segment lost 2 bases and the V segment lost 2 bases, leaving 11 bases of the junction unmatched. The V gene's germline CDR1 is KGHSH and CDR2 LQKENI. CDR3 DNA sequence: TGTGCCAGCTCACCAACGTTTACAGGGGCTGGAAACACTGAAGCTTTCTTT. Protein sequence: CASSPTFTGAGNTEAFF.

This clone was seen a few times. The V and J genes are TRBV5-8 and TRBJ1-2, with D perhaps matching TRBD1 (5 bases). The CDR3 runs 14 residues. The V and J ends lost 0 bases and 4 bases respectively, with 10 bases between them. From germline, CDR1 is SGHTS and CDR2 YDEGEE. The CDR3 region is CASSLEGRAYGYTF. DNA for the CDR3: TGTGCCAGCAGCTTGGAGGGCAGGGCCTATGGCTACACCTTC.

The chain links TRBV6-1 to TRBJ1-5, with 12 bases identical to TRBD1. Per the germline V gene, CDR1 is MNHNS and CDR2 is SASEGT. The CDR3 sequence is 19 residues long. With 2 bases clipped from V and 1 base from J, the junction kept 9 bases outside the gene matches. Here the CDR3 reads CASSETRDRGHLSNQPQHF. CDR3 DNA: TGTGCCAGCAGTGAAACCCGGGACAGGGGGCATTTGAGCAATCAGCCCCAGCATTTT.

V usage is TRBV6-5 and J usage is TRBJ1-1, with D unresolved. V was shortened by 4 bases and J by 5 bases, with 11 bases between the two germline ends. The CDR3 is 13 amino acids. Germline lookup yields CDR1 MNHEY and CDR2 SVGAGI. CDR3 in amino acids: CASSFPTGTEAFF. The CDR3, as DNA: TGTGCCAGCAGTTTCCCTACGGGGACTGAAGCTTTCTTT.